The 6 T cell receptor beta chains in this list originate from one sample, sequenced in a study of human T cells and chemical hapten exposure. TCRdb reanalysed the RACE reads using MiXCR and keeps one entry per CDR3 protein. The sample gives some 89,000 distinct CDR3 sequences, around 9.6% of which show up once; roughly 2.5% is in the top ten. This sample's time point: patch test 2, 6 weeks after DPC sensitization. The treatment: therapeutic diphenylcyclopropenone sensitization with weekly scalp DPC. The sequencing here drew on whole blood, taken in connection with sensitization to the hapten diphenylcyclopropenone (DPC). The receptors were sampled from a woman between 25 and 40 years old with alopecia areata. Some clones in this sample may be carry-over from other donors' samples.

The V and J genes are TRBV29-1 and TRBJ2-7, with D perhaps matching TRBD2 (5 bases). The CDR3 loop spans 13 amino acids. Germline-derived CDR1 and CDR2 are SQVTM and ANQGSEA. The V end lost 1 base, the J end lost 2 bases, and 9 bases lay between the germline ends. As DNA, the CDR3 is TGCAGCGTTGAAGTTACCGGGACCTACGAGCAGTACTTC. Translation: CSVEVTGTYEQYF.

The rearrangement uses TRBV6-2 or TRBV6-3 and TRBJ1-1; 7 bases map to TRBD1. The CDR3 consists of 16 residues. V dropped 0 bases and J dropped 1; count of bases not matched to a gene: 5. The germline V gene encodes CDR1 MNHEY and CDR2 SVGEGT. CDR3 amino acids: CASSYSRDSWNTEAFF. The CDR3 DNA reads as TGTGCCAGCAGTTACTCCCGGGACAGTTGGAACACTGAAGCTTTCTTT.

This clonotype showed up many times. This chain connects TRBV27 to TRBJ2-1; D assignment may be TRBD1 or TRBD2 (6 bases each). Trimming shortened V by 2 bases and J by 2 bases, and 10 bases separated the two germline ends. The germline V gene has CDR1 MNHEY and CDR2 SMNVEV (reference sequence). The CDR3 has 15 residues. CDR3 in amino acids: CASSLEGGPYNEQFF. CDR3 sequence (DNA): TGTGCCAGCAGTTTAGAGGGGGGCCCCTACAATGAGCAGTTCTTC.

This clonotype turned up a few times. The chain is built from TRBV28 and TRBJ2-3; no definite D call. The V gene's germline CDR1 is MDHEN and CDR2 SYDVKM. V was cut by 5 bases and J by 1 base, with 10 bases left in between. CDR3 length equals 14 residues. Here the CDR3 reads CASSNRLGTDTQYF. CDR3 nucleotide sequence: TGTGCCAGCAGTAATCGACTTGGCACAGATACGCAGTATTTT.

This clonotype was detected ten times or more. The chain combines TRBV6-2 or TRBV6-3 with TRBJ2-1, with D perhaps matching TRBD2 (5 bases). Looked up from germline, CDR1 is MNHEY and CDR2 is SVGEGT. This CDR3 region has 17 residues. Trimming took off 6 bases at V and 6 bases at J, with 24 bases between the two ends. The CDR3 bases are TGTGCCAGCAGCCGACTACCGACTCATTCGATGGGCAATGAGCAGTTCTTC. Its protein is CASSRLPTHSMGNEQFF.

This clonotype has at least ten counts. V and J are TRBV19 and TRBJ1-5; 7 nucleotides line up with TRBD1. J gave up 1 base and V 7 bases, and 7 bases lay outside the gene matches. In germline, CDR1 is LNHDA, CDR2 SQIVND (reference sequence). The CDR3 spans 15 residues. CDR3 nucleotide sequence: TGTGCCAGTACAACCGGGACAGCGAGCAATCAGCCCCAGCATTTT. It is translated as CASTTGTASNQPQHF.